This T cell receptor beta chain was recorded in a study of T cells after yellow fever vaccination. About the research overall: SMART-Seq v4 Ultra Low Input served to prepare low-cell-number fractions.

Note on this clonotype: The antigen is not known.

MiXCR, applied by TCRdb to the 5' RACE reads, yields one record per CDR3 protein. The data hold about 350,000 distinct CDR3 sequences, with over 4% observed a single time. Points from the study as a whole: There was a possibility that FACS-sorted repertoires contained abundant clonotypes contaminating from the bulk population. There was a small share of clonotypes that showed up in both the CD4 and CD8 compartments.

Germline V gene sequence: CDR1 ENHRY, CDR2 SYGVKD. V lost 2 bases and J 8 bases, leaving 9 bases between the germline ends. The CDR3 extends over 12 amino acids. The rearrangement uses TRBV10-3 and TRBJ1-1; D gene uncertain. The TCR originated in a man between 18 and 29 years old who received the YFV17D yellow fever vaccine. This sample comprised PBMCs, obtained 5 days after the yellow fever booster vaccination. Written as DNA, the CDR3 is TGTGCCATCAGTGAGGTCGGACGGGAAGCTTTCTTT. Residues: CAISEVGREAFF.